This T cell receptor (beta chain) was recorded in a study of breast tumors, draining lymph nodes, adjacent tissues (dated by TCRdb to about 2016). Context from the whole study: In breast cancer patients, the study compared the TCR beta repertoires of tumor, adjacent nontumor tissue and axillary lymph nodes. The study was designed to assess the relationships and possible T-cell exchange between tumor, surrounding tissue and draining lymph node repertoires in human breast cancer. The paper's findings and limits, for the study overall: The data were considered consistent with most tumor T cells being derived from the lymph node and subsequently expanding within tumor tissue. Tumor T-cell repertoires showed less diversity than lymph node repertoires and more diversity than nontumor tissue repertoires, and tumor T-cell repertoires showed preferential V and J gene usage. Rather than being directly demonstrated, the conclusion that tumor T cells originate in lymph nodes was presented as consistent with a hypothesis. The similarity between tumor and nontumor tissue repertoires was significantly greater in luminal-like breast cancer than in basal-like breast cancer.

Sequencing was carried out with an Illumina HiSeq 2000. TCR beta chain libraries were generated by multiplex PCR amplification. High-throughput sequencing was used to analyze the amplified TCR beta chain products. In-frame beta chains were kept once TCRdb had trimmed the public reads at Q25 with fastp and called clones with MiXCR. All rows with the same CDR3 protein become a single entry with the most common DNA and genes. The sample contains 150,000 to 200,000 distinct CDR3 sequences, around 35% of them found a single time. The ten largest clones represent around 4% of the sample. This clonotype showed up many times. This receptor's antigen is unknown. Base-call qualities are not available, and no considerably larger clone is one nucleotide away. Lymph node samples were obtained from the axillary draining lymph nodes of breast cancer patients. CDR1 is given as SGHKS and CDR2 as YYEKEE, both from the germline V gene (reference sequence). Counted from cysteine to phenylalanine, this CDR3 has 15 amino acids. The CDR3 DNA has 45 bases and is translated from base 1. V lost 4 bases and J lost 4 bases, and the count of bases not matched to a germline gene is 4.

In this chain, TRBV5-5 is recombined with TRBJ2-1; 11 of the junction bases match TRBD2. The source is a female donor with breast cancer. Some clones in this sample may be carry-over from other donors' samples. Sample: axillary lymph node tissue. The DNA reads TGTGCCAGCAGCGTTCTAGCGGGAGGATACAATGAGCAGTTCTTC. Translated, it reads CASSVLAGGYNEQFF.